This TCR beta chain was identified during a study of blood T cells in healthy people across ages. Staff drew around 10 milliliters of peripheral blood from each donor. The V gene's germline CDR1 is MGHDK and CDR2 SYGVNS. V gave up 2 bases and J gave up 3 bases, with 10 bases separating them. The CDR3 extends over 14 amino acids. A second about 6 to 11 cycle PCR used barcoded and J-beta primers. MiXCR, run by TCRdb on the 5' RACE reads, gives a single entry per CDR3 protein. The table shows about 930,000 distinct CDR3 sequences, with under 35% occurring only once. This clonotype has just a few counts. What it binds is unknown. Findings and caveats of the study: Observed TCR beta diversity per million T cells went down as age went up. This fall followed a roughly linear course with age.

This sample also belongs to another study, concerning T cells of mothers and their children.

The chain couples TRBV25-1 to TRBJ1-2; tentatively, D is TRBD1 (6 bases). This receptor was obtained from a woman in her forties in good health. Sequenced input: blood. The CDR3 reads CASSEPGADYGYTF. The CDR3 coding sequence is TGTGCCAGCAGTGAACCAGGGGCAGACTATGGCTACACCTTC.